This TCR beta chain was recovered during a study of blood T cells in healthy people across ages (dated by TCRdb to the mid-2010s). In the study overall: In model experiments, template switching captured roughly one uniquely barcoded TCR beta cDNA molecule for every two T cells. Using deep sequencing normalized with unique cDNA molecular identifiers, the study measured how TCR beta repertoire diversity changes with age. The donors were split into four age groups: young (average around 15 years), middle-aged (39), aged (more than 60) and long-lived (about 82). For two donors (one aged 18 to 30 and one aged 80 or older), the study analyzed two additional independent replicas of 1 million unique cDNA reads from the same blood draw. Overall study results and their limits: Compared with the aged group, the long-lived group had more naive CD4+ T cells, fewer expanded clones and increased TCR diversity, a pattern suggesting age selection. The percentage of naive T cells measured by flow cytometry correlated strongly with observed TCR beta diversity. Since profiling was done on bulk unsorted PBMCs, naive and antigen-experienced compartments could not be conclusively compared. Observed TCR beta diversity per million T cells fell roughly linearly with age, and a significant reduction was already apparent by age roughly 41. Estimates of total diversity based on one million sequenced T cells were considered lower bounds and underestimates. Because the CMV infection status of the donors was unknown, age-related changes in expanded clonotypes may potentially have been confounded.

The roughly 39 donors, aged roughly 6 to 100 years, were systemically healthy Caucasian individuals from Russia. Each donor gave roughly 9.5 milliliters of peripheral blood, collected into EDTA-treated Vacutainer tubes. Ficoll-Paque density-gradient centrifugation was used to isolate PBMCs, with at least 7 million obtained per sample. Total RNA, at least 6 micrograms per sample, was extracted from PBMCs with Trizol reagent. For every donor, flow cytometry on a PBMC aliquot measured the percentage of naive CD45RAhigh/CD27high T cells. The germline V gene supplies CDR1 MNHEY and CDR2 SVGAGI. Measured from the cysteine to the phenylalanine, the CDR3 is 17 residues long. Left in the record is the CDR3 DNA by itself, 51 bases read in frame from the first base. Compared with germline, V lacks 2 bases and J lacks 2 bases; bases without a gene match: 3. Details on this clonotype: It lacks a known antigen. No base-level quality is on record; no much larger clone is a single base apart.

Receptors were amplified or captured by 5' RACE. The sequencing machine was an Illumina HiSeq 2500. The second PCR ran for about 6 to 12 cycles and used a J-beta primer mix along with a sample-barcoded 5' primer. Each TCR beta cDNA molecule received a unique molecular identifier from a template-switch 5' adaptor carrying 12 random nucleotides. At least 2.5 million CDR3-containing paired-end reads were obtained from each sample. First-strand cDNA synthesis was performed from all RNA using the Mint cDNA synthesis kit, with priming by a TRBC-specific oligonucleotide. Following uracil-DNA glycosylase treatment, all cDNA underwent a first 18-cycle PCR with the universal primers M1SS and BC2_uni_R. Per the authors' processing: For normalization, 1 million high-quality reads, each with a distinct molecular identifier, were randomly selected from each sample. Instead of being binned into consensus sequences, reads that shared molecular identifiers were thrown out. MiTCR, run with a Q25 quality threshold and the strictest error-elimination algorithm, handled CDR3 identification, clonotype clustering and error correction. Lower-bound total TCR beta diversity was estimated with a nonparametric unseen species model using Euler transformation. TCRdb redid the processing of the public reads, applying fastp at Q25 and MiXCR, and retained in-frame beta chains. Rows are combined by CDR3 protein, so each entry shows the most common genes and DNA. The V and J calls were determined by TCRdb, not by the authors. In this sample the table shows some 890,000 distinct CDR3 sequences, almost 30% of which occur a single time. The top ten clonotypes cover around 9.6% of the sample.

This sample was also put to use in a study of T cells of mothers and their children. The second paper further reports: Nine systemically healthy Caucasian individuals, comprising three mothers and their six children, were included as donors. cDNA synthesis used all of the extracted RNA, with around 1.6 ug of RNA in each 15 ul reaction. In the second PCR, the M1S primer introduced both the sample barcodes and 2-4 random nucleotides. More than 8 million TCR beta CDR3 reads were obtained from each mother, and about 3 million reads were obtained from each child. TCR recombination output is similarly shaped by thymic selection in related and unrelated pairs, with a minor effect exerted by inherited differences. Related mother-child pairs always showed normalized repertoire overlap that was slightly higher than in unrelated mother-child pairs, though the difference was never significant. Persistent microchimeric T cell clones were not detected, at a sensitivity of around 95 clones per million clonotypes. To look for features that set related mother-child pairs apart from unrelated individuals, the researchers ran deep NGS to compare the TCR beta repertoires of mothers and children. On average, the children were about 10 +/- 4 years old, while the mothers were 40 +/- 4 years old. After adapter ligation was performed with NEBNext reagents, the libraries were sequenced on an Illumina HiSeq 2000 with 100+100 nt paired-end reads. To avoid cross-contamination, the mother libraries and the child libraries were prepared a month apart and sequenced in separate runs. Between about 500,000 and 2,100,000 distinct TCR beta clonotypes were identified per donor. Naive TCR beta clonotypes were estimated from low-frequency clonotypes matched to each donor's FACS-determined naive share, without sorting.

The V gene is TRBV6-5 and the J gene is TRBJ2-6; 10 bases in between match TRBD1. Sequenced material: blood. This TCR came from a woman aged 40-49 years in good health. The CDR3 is CASSYNGQGAGANVLTF. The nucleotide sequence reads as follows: TGTGCCAGCAGTTACAATGGACAGGGGGCTGGGGCCAACGTCCTGACTTTC.